Below, 29 T cell receptor beta chains from the same sample are listed, as sequenced in a study of OX40 agonist ivuxolimab in advanced cancers. Data came from immunoSEQ multiplex PCR; TCRdb stores just in-frame clones and leaves some out. The table lists about 73,000 clones, 86% of them singletons, with over 0.65% in the top ten. The starting material was CD4+ or CD8+ T cells sorted from blood, obtained in a trial of the OX40 agonist ivuxolimab. These receptor sequences come from an adult with an advanced solid tumor such as melanoma, head and neck, liver or kidney cancer.

The J gene is TRBJ2-7, the V gene TRBV6-1; 13 bases line up with TRBD2. CDR1 and CDR2 (germline): MNHNS, SASEGT. CDR3 size: 15 residues. The V gene end was trimmed by 0 bases and the J gene end by 5 bases; junction bases not matched to a gene: 1. The DNA of the CDR3 is TGTGCCAGCAGTGAAGCTACTAGCGGGAGGGACGAGCAGTACTTC. Translating gives CASSEATSGRDEQYF.

The rearrangement uses TRBV19 and TRBJ2-2; D uncertain. Per germline, CDR1 LNHDA and CDR2 SQIVND (reference sequence). The CDR3 is 15 residues long. The V end lost 0 bases, the J end lost 1 base, and 6 bases lay between the germline ends. CDR3 coding DNA: TGTGCCAGTAGTATAGATCACAGGAACACCGGGGAGCTGTTTTTT. Its translation: CASSIDHRNTGELFF.

The J gene is TRBJ2-6, the V gene TRBV6-1; D may correspond to TRBD1 or TRBD2 (6 bases each). CDR1 and CDR2 (germline): MNHNS, SASEGT. This CDR3 region has 15 residues. Trimming took off 6 bases at V and 0 bases at J, with 9 bases between the two ends. CDR3 loop: CASRQGGSGANVLTF. DNA of the CDR3: TGTGCCAGCAGACAGGGAGGCTCTGGGGCCAACGTCCTGACTTTC.

On this clone: Other DNA sequences in the same sample also yield this CDR3. This chain uses TRBV9 with TRBJ1-5; D possibly corresponds to TRBD1 (6 bases). The length of the CDR3 is 15 residues. Germline V gene data show CDR1 as SGDLS and CDR2 as YYNGEE. Trimming stripped 0 bases from V and 4 bases from J, with 11 bases between. CDR3 DNA sequence: TGTGCCAGCAGCGTAGGGGGGACATCTAATCAGCCCCAGCATTTT. It yields the protein CASSVGGTSNQPQHF.

J is TRBJ1-3 and V is TRBV5-1, with D unresolved. The length of the CDR3 is 15 residues. Germline V lookup: CDR1 SGHRS, CDR2 YFSETQ. Trimming took 0 bases from V and 0 from J, leaving 7 bases between them. The CDR3 sequence is CASSLDMNSGNTIYF. CDR3 DNA sequence: TGCGCCAGCAGCTTGGACATGAACTCTGGAAACACCATATATTTT.

The chain uses TRBV19 and TRBJ1-4; D may be TRBD1 (5 bases). CDR3 length equals 15 residues. The V gene lost 3 bases and the J gene lost 8 bases, with 16 bases spanning the gap. Per germline, CDR1 LNHDA and CDR2 SQIVND (reference sequence). Written as DNA, the CDR3 is TGTGCCAGTAGTATTATAGGAGGGGCGTCGGAAAAACTGTTTTTT. It translates to CASSIIGGASEKLFF.

The V and J genes are TRBV28 and TRBJ1-3, with 10 bases identical to TRBD1. CDR1 MDHEN and CDR2 SYDVKM come from the germline V gene. The CDR3 covers 15 residues. Trimming took 4 bases from V and 8 from J; bases not matched to a gene: 8. CDR3 sequence (DNA): TGTGCCAGCAGTTCCCCGACAGGGGGCAAAGACACCATATATTTT. Translated: CASSSPTGGKDTIYF.

The gene calls are TRBV27 and TRBJ1-5, with D perhaps matching TRBD1 (5 bases). V was pared by 3 bases and J by 3 bases, with 9 bases between. The CDR3 is made up of 14 amino acids. The germline gives CDR1 MNHEY, CDR2 SMNVEV (reference sequence). CDR3 nucleotide sequence: TGTGCCAGCAGTTTTCTGGGGGTCAATCAGCCCCAGCATTTT. Its protein product is CASSFLGVNQPQHF.

V usage is TRBV5-4 and J usage is TRBJ2-3; TRBD2 matches at 12 bases. With V trimmed by 1 base and J by 4 bases, 16 bases remained unmatched. Germline V gene lookup returns CDR1 SGHNT and CDR2 YYREEE (reference sequence). The length of the CDR3 is 20 residues. CDR3 in amino acids: CASSLFGSSGGAWGADTQYF. Written as DNA, the CDR3 is TGTGCCAGCAGCTTGTTCGGGTCTAGCGGGGGGGCCTGGGGCGCAGATACGCAGTATTTT.

This chain joins TRBV6-5 and TRBJ1-1, with a weak D call TRBD1 (6 bases). This CDR3 spans 14 amino acids. From germline, CDR1 is MNHEY and CDR2 SVGAGI. V was shortened by 6 bases and J by 8 bases, with 19 bases between the two germline ends. Here the CDR3 DNA reads TGTGCCAGCAGCTCTACAACTGGGGGCAGGGAAGCTTTCTTT. The encoded protein is CASSSTTGGREAFF.

CDR3 in amino acids: CATSREQGSLRGYTF. CDR3 nucleotide sequence: TGTGCCACCAGCAGGGAACAGGGCTCCCTTAGAGGCTACACCTTC. J is TRBJ1-2 and V is TRBV15, with D possibly matching TRBD1 (6 bases). The germline V gene has CDR1 LNHNV and CDR2 YYDKDF (reference sequence). This CDR3 has 15 residues. The ends were cut back, 3 bases at V and 8 bases at J, with 19 bases in the middle.

The genes are TRBV6-5 and TRBJ2-4, with D possibly being TRBD2 (5 bases). The V end was cut by 0 bases, the J end by 0 bases, with 9 bases between. This CDR3 has 16 residues. Looked up from germline, CDR1 is MNHEY and CDR2 is SVGAGI. The DNA of the CDR3 is TGTGCCAGCAGTTACTCGAGCGGAGTAGCCAAAAACATTCAGTACTTC. Its translation: CASSYSSGVAKNIQYF.

This clone came up once. This sequence joins TRBV6-6 and TRBJ2-1; the match to TRBD2 covers 11 bases. Germline CDR1 reads MNHNY; CDR2 reads SVGAGI (reference sequence). V dropped 5 bases and J dropped 4; count of bases not matched to a gene: 4. The CDR3 runs to 15 residues. CDR3 nucleotides: TGTGCCAGCAGTAGGACTAGCGGGCTTTACAATGAGCAGTTCTTC. Amino acids: CASSRTSGLYNEQFF.

This rearrangement joins TRBV15 to TRBJ2-1; TRBD2 agrees at 10 bases. The CDR3 is 16 amino acids. Per the germline V gene, CDR1 is LNHNV and CDR2 is YYDKDF (reference sequence). The V and J ends lost 0 bases and 11 bases, in that order; junction bases with no gene match: 10. This CDR3 reads CATSRDTIEGLAKQFF. DNA of the CDR3: TGTGCCACCAGCAGAGATACCATAGAGGGACTAGCGAAGCAGTTCTTC. The full variable domain, rest sourced from reference TRBV15 and TRBJ2-1, is DAMVIQNPRYQVTQFGKPVTLSCSQTLNHNVMYWYQQKSSQAPKLLFHYYDKDFNNEADTPDNFQSRRPNTSFCFLDIRSPGLGDTAMYLCATSRDTIEGLAKQFFGPGTRLTVL.

The rearrangement links TRBV6-5 to TRBJ1-1; perhaps TRBD1 as D (6 bases). With 8 bases removed from V and 1 base from J, the gap between germline ends came to 11 bases. Germline-derived CDR1 and CDR2 are MNHEY and SVGAGI. This CDR3 has 13 amino acids. The CDR3 DNA follows: TGTGCCAGCCAATGGGGGGCGAACACTGAAGCTTTCTTT. This gives the protein CASQWGANTEAFF.

The chain employs TRBV6-5 and TRBJ1-6; D ambiguous. Germline CDR1 reads MNHEY; CDR2 reads SVGAGI. The CDR3 length is 13 residues. Trimming removed 6 bases at V and 7 bases at J, with 10 bases between. The CDR3 loop is CASRDGLNSPLHF. CDR3 sequence (DNA): TGTGCCAGCAGGGACGGACTGAATTCACCCCTCCACTTT.

The rearrangement joins TRBV9 to TRBJ2-3, with no clear D. Germline assignment: CDR1 SGDLS and CDR2 YYNGEE. With 0 bases removed from V and 4 bases from J, the gap between germline ends came to 15 bases. The CDR3 runs to 16 residues. This CDR3 is CASSVAGDSLPDTQYF. The CDR3 DNA is TGTGCCAGCAGCGTAGCAGGCGACTCCCTTCCAGATACGCAGTATTTT.

The rearrangement joins TRBV28 to TRBJ2-2; the match to TRBD1 covers 7 bases. This CDR3 is built from 15 residues. The J segment lost 2 bases and the V segment lost 5 bases, leaving 5 bases of the junction unmatched. Germline V lookup: CDR1 MDHEN, CDR2 SYDVKM. As DNA, the CDR3 is TGTGCCAGCAGTCCCCGGGACAGAAACACCGGGGAGCTGTTTTTT. Translation gives CASSPRDRNTGELFF. Combining the CDR3 with reference TRBV28 and TRBJ2-2 gives the whole variable domain DVKVTQSSRYLVKRTGEKVFLECVQDMDHENMFWYRQDPGLGLRLIYFSYDVKMKEKGDIPEGYSVSREKKERFSLILESASTNQTSMYLCASSPRDRNTGELFFGEGSRLTVL.

This clone has just one count. This sample also contains other DNA sequences that code for the same CDR3. The chain is built from TRBV2 and TRBJ1-4; the D gene is possibly TRBD1 (6 bases). The V end lost 3 bases, the J end lost 2 bases, and 10 bases lay between the germline ends. The CDR3 has 15 amino acids. In germline, CDR1 is SNHLY, CDR2 FYNNEI. The CDR3: CASSDQGRTNEKLFF. As DNA, the CDR3 is TGTGCCAGCAGTGACCAGGGGCGTACTAATGAAAAACTGTTTTTT.

The chain links TRBV6-1 to TRBJ1-6; D gene unclear. CDR3 length: 11 residues. Per the germline V gene, CDR1 is MNHNS and CDR2 is SASEGT. Trimming left V 10 bases short and J 8 bases short, with 9 bases between. CDR3 nucleotide sequence: TGTGCCACTCTACCGGATTCACCCCTCCACTTT. Protein: CATLPDSPLHF.

CDR3 sequence: CASTGQAEAFF. The CDR3 region has the DNA TGTGCCAGCACCGGACAGGCTGAAGCTTTCTTT. This sequence joins TRBV6-5 and TRBJ1-1; 7 bases agree with TRBD1. This CDR3 comprises 11 residues. The germline V gene encodes CDR1 MNHEY and CDR2 SVGAGI. V lost 7 bases to trimming and J lost 6 bases; unmatched junction nucleotides: 2.

This rearrangement joins TRBV7-9 to TRBJ2-1; D is undetermined. The CDR3 is 13 amino acids. The V end was cut by 5 bases, the J end by 2 bases, with 7 bases between. Germline values: CDR1 SEHNR, CDR2 FQNEAQ (reference sequence). The CDR3 sequence: CASSLPTYNEQFF. CDR3 sequence (DNA): TGTGCCAGCAGCCTACCGACCTACAATGAGCAGTTCTTC. Drawing the rest from reference TRBV7-9 and TRBJ2-1, the complete variable domain is DTGVSQNPRHKITKRGQNVTFRCDPISEHNRLYWYRQTLGQGPEFLTYFQNEAQLEKSRLLSDRFSAERPKGSFSTLEIQRTEQGDSAMYLCASSLPTYNEQFFGPGTRLTVL.

Comments on this clone: Other nucleotide sequences in the sample specify the same CDR3. The genes are TRBV29-1 and TRBJ2-5, with D tentatively TRBD2 (7 bases). CDR3 length equals 12 residues. V lost 3 bases to trimming and J lost 4 bases, with 9 bases between them. CDR1 and CDR2 (germline): SQVTM, ANQGSEA. Written as DNA, the CDR3 is TGCAGCGTTGATAGGGGGGGAGAGACCCAGTACTTC. This sequence encodes CSVDRGGETQYF.

The V and J genes are TRBV2 and TRBJ1-1; no definite D call. The germline CDR1 and CDR2 sequences are SNHLY and FYNNEI. Between the trimmed V and J ends, which lost 5 bases and 2 bases, there was a span of 12 bases. The CDR3 runs to 14 residues. Here the CDR3 DNA reads TGTGCCAGCAGTACCCGCCCGAGTAACACTGAAGCTTTCTTT. Translating it yields CASSTRPSNTEAFF.

This clone was counted a few times. V is TRBV11-2 and J is TRBJ2-5; D ambiguous. Germline CDR1 SGHAT, CDR2 FQNNGV. The CDR3 is 14 amino acids. Trimming took 2 bases from V and 2 from J, leaving 9 bases between them. CDR3 residues: CASSLTQAQETQYF. CDR3 DNA sequence: TGTGCCAGCAGCTTAACCCAGGCTCAAGAGACCCAGTACTTC.

The chain has TRBV27 and TRBJ2-7; no firm D call. The CDR3 covers 15 residues. Germline loops: CDR1 MNHEY, CDR2 SMNVEV (reference sequence). V lost 2 bases to trimming and J lost 1 base, with 12 bases between them. This CDR3 reads CASSLAPRGSYEQYF. The CDR3 bases are TGTGCCAGCAGTTTAGCACCTCGCGGTTCCTACGAGCAGTACTTC.

This clone was counted once. Within the sample, other DNA sequences also encode this same CDR3. The chain recombines TRBV20-1 with TRBJ2-3; D is unresolved. V shed 3 bases and J shed 3 bases, with 1 base lying between them. Germline-derived CDR1 and CDR2 are DFQATT and SNEGSKA (reference sequence). The CDR3 spans 10 residues. For the CDR3, the DNA is TGCAGTGCTAGTACAGATACGCAGTATTTT. Protein: CSASTDTQYF.

This clone was picked up a small number of times. This rearrangement joins TRBV10-3 to TRBJ2-5, with D perhaps assigned TRBD1 or TRBD2 (5 bases each). The germline V and J ends were trimmed by 2 bases and 4 bases, with 14 bases remaining between them. This CDR3 has 15 amino acids. Germline V gives CDR1 ENHRY, CDR2 SYGVKD. The CDR3 reads CAISEGGRGGETQYF. DNA of the CDR3: TGTGCCATCAGTGAGGGGGGTAGGGGCGGAGAGACCCAGTACTTC.

This clone was counted a single time. The chain uses TRBV4-3 and TRBJ2-1; 12 nucleotides agree with TRBD2. Germline V lookup: CDR1 LGHNA, CDR2 YSLEER. Trimming at V came to 0 bases and at J to 5 bases, leaving 11 bases not matched to a gene. The CDR3 consists of 19 residues. The CDR3 spells CASSQDGSGLAGLDNEQFF. The CDR3 coding sequence is TGCGCCAGCAGCCAAGATGGGTCCGGACTAGCGGGGCTAGACAATGAGCAGTTCTTC.